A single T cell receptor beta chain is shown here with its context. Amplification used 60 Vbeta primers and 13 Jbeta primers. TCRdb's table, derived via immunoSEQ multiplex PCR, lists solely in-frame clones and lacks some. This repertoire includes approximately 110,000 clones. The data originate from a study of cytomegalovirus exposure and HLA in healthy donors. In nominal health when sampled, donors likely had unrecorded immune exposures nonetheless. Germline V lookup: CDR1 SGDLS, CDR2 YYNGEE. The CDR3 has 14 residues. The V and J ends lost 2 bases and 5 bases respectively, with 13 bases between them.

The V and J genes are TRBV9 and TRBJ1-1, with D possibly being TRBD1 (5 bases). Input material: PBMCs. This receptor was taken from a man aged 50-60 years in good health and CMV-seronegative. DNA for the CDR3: TGTGCCAGCAGCGTGCAGGGCCAGGGTACTGAAGCTTTCTTT. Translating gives CASSVQGQGTEAFF. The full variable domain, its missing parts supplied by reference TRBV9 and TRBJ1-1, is DSGVTQTPKHLITATGQRVTLRCSPRSGDLSVYWYQQSLDQGLQFLIQYYNGEERAKGNILERFSAQQFPDLHSELNLSSLELGDSALYFCASSVQGQGTEAFFGQGTRLTVV.